These T cell receptor beta chains were read from a single sample in a study of T cells in Graves' hyperthyroidism and ophthalmopathy. TCRdb called the multiplex PCR reads again in MiXCR, with one record for every CDR3 protein. The sample shows approximately 610,000 distinct CDR3 sequences, roughly a sixth of them seen only once. The material sequenced was blood. These receptor sequences come from a young woman with Graves' hyperthyroidism. The conserved cysteine and the conserved F or W are not part of the CDR3 here.

v_call | cdr3_aa
TRBV13 | ASSGGRAPVGGNTIY
TRBV11-3 | ASRARGGEYSEAF
TRBV29-1 | SVEPLPNEKLF
TRBV27 | ASSRLANYGYP
TRBV7-9 | ASSLLANQETQY
TRBV5-5 | ASSQERRGTVSGNTIY
TRBV7-2 | ASSFDTPEQY
TRBV28 | ASMVPGNTDTQY
TRBV19 | ASSLVRVNYGYT
TRBV6-5 | ASSYSRATNEKLF
TRBV7-9 | ASSLGIAGASTDTQY
TRBV6-1 | ASRDTVNTEAF
TRBV13 | ASDSVADTQY
TRBV11-2 | ASSLYRLYGDEQF
TRBV2 | ASTLGTLGYEQY
TRBV7-2 | ASSLAPSGGWETQY
TRBV6-2/TRBV6-3 | ASSDTNRGYGYT
TRBV12-5 | ASGPPGFATNEKLF
TRBV20-1 | SARGGGRSGEQF
TRBV7-2 | ASSYRSEDTDTQY
TRBV7-9 | ASSLVTGTDTQY
TRBV6-1 | ASSEGGGGDTQY
TRBV6-5 | ASSYSIITAQETQY
TRBV19 | ASRELVLATGELF
TRBV11-3 | ASSLVFGGRAF
TRBV6-1 | ASSEARTSPTGELF
TRBV14 | ASSQEGRRGKF
TRBV5-1 | ASSPQGEKLF
TRBV4-3 | ASSQDSSTFSGANVLT
TRBV27 | ASSPSASSYNEQF
TRBV18 | ASSSAAQGYEQF
TRBV3-1 | ASSQDRLAGLSYNEQF
TRBV6-1 | AITGTENTEAF
TRBV12-3/TRBV12-4 | ASSYRDRGETQY
TRBV24-1 | ATSDFPDPTQH
TRBV7-2 | ASSLGGQGRNGYA
TRBV6-1 | ASTTGENTEAF
TRBV11-2 | ASSFSGSTSYNEQF
TRBV7-3 | ASSLTGGKDYGYT
TRBV15 | ATSREGN
TRBV12-3/TRBV12-4 | ASSLRELTNEQF
TRBV15 | ATRREETQY
TRBV28 | ASSADRFEAF
TRBV19 | ASSRTFSLYEQY
TRBV5-1 | ASSRDRGLRTNEKLF
TRBV3-1 | ASSRLETNTEAF
TRBV7-2 | ASSATSGRVYEQY